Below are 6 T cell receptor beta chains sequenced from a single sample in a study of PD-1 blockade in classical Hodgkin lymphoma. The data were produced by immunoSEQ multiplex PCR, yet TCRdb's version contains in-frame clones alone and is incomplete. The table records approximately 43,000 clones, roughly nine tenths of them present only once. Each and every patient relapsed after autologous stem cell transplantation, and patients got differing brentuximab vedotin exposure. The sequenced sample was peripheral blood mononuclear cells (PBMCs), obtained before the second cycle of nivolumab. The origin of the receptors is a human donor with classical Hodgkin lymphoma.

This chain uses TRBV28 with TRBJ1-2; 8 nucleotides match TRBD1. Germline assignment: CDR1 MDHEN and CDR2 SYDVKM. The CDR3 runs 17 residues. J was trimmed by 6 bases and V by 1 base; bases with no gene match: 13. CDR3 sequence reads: CASSLSLPPGGADGYTF. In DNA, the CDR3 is TGTGCCAGCAGTTTATCCCTTCCCCCAGGGGGCGCGGATGGCTACACCTTC.

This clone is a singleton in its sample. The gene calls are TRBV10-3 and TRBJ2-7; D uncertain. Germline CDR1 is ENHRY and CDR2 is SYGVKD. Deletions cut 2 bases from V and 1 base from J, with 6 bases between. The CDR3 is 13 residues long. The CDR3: CAISEGFSYEQYF. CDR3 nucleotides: TGTGCCATCAGTGAGGGGTTTTCCTACGAGCAGTACTTC.

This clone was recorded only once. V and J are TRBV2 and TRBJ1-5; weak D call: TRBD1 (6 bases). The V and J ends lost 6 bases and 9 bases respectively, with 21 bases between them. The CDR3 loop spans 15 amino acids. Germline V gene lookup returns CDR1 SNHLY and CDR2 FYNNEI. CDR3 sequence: CASSATDSFSTPQHF. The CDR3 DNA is TGTGCCAGCAGCGCCACGGACAGTTTCTCCACGCCCCAGCATTTT.

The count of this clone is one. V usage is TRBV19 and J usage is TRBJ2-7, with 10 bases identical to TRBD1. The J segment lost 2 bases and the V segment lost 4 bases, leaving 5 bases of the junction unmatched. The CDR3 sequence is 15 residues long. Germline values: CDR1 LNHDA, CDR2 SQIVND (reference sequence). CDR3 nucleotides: TGTGCCAGTAGTAGCCCCGGGACAGGGGCCTACGAGCAGTACTTC. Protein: CASSSPGTGAYEQYF.

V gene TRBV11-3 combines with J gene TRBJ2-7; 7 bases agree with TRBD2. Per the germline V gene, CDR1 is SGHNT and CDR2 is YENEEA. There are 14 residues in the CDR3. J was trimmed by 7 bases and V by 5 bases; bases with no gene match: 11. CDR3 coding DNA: TGTGCCAGCAGCCCGCGGGACTACCCCTTTGAGCAGTACTTC. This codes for CASSPRDYPFEQYF.

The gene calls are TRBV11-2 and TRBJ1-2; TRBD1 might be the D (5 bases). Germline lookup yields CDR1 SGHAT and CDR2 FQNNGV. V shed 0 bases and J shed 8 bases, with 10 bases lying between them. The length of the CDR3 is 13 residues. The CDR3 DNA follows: TGTGCCAGCAGCTTAGACAGGGTATCCGGCTACACCTTC. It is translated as CASSLDRVSGYTF.